This TCR beta chain was obtained from a study of identical twins (TCRdb year 2016). Context from the whole study: TCR alpha and beta repertoires from monozygotic twins, unrelated adults of various ages and cord blood were deep-sequenced to test whether fetal clonotypes persist. Replicate twin experiments were performed at different times using different library preparation protocols to rule out contamination. General conclusions and limits of the study: Compared with coincidental sharing between unrelated individuals, out-of-frame TCR alpha sequences shared between twins showed an excess of sequences with low generation probability. Because the same donors could not be followed over many years, the conclusions depended on cross-sectional statistical analysis. Excess twin sharing in beta out-of-frame sequences was weaker because fewer shared sequences lowered the signal-to-noise ratio. Fewer insertions were carried by abundant cord blood beta clonotypes, a similar but weaker trend appeared in young adult naive repertoires, and no such trend appeared in memory repertoires. Zero-insertion analyses could be partly confounded by invariant T cells such as MAIT and iNKT, although diverse VJ usage argued against such confounding for most clonotypes. In monozygotic twins, recombination models systematically underestimated out-of-frame TCR alpha sharing, but the models matched the sharing seen between unrelated individuals.

The library was prepared using 5' RACE. Sequencing was performed on an Illumina HiSeq 2000. A universal primer binding site was introduced by template switching, and a unique molecular identifier was present in the final cDNA, enabling accurate counting of TCR cDNA molecules. Specific primers in the conserved constant-segment region were used to synthesize first-strand cDNA for the TCR alpha and beta chains. To control for contamination, every cDNA library was double barcoded, receiving both a SMART-Mk sample barcode and Illumina barcodes. Two successive PCR steps introduced TruSeq adapter sequences along with Illumina sample barcodes. The Illumina HiSeq platform was used with custom primers to sequence TCR alpha and beta cDNA libraries. The authors processed their data as follows. MiGEC was used to process raw reads and extract unique molecular identifiers, and MiXCR was used to find CDR3 positions. For each individual, recombination models were inferred using an EM algorithm with the repgenHMM and IGoR tools. Shared clonotype analysis was performed with the tcR package in R, normalizing sharing by the product of cloneset sizes. Out-of-frame nonproductive sequences were analyzed to study raw recombination free of thymic and clonal selection effects. Using fastp at Q25 and MiXCR, TCRdb reprocessed the public reads and kept productive beta chains. For every CDR3 protein sequence, its rows merge into one entry that carries the most common genes and DNA. TCRdb's processing, not the authors' own work, is the source of the V and J calls. The sample table holds 500,000 to 550,000 distinct CDR3 sequences, of which about a fifth were seen once. The biggest ten clones account for more than 0.4% of the sample.

On this clonotype: Its binding antigen is unknown. No much larger clone exists at a distance of one base, and base qualities are not known.

All donors were healthy Caucasians. The twin cohort consisted of three pairs of female monozygotic twins, all aged 18 to 29 years. CD4+ and CD8+ T cell populations were isolated with positive isolation kits from Invitrogen. The CDR3 numbers 13 residues from cysteine through phenylalanine. Kept here is only the CDR3 DNA, which spans 39 bases and is read in frame from base 1. According to the germline V gene (reference sequence), CDR1 reads SEHNR and CDR2 reads FQNEAQ. V and J are truncated by 2 bases and 4 bases respectively, leaving an intervening sequence of 8 bases. The sample also formed part of further work on yellow fever vaccine responses in identical twins. As the second publication notes: According to the authors, the vaccine-induced T cell response in identical twins seemed to be partly convergent and partly specific to each individual. In the study, vaccine-responding T cell clones were precisely tracked in identical twins.

The chain was built from TRBV7-9 and TRBJ2-5; TRBD1 is perhaps the D gene, given 6 matching bases. The source is a young woman in good health. Sequenced input: CD4+ T cells sorted from blood. The base sequence is TGTGCCAGCAGCTTATTGACAGGAGAGACCCAGTACTTC. Its protein product is CASSLLTGETQYF.